This T cell receptor (beta chain) was sequenced in a study of Graves' ophthalmopathy and Graves' hyperthyroidism. This clonotype was recorded many times. Among the exclusions were patients with other autoimmune diseases, uncontrolled infections, pregnancy or lactation. Someone took the PBMCs out of more than 9 ml of fresh peripheral blood. TCR beta CDR3 amplification used RNA transcripts. Investigators did first-round RT-PCR with HTBI primers, then second-round multiplex PCR. MiXCR, applied by TCRdb to the multiplex PCR reads, yields one record per CDR3 protein. The sample holds 400,000 or so distinct CDR3 sequences, 15% to 19% seen once. The germline V gene encodes CDR1 SNHLY and CDR2 FYNNEI. This CDR3 region has 12 residues. Between the trimmed V and J ends, which lost 6 bases and 5 bases, there was a span of 7 bases.

The chain carries TRBV2 and TRBJ2-2; no reliable D call. This TCR came from a young woman with stable Graves' hyperthyroidism. The sample consisted of peripheral blood. The CDR3 DNA follows: TGTGCCAGCAGGTCGGCAACCGGGGAGCTGTTTTTT. Its translation is CASRSATGELFF.